Here is one TCR beta chain with its context. The antigen is unknown. From 5'RACE with constant-segment primers came TCR alpha and TCR beta cDNA libraries that carried sample barcodes and UMIs. In TCRdb, the 5' RACE reads were re-called with MiXCR into one record per CDR3 protein. The data hold almost 250,000 distinct CDR3 sequences, with 15% to 19% observed a single time. These data originate in a study of T-cell memory formation after mild COVID-19. Findings of the study overall: Pre-infection memory harbored some responding clones, suggesting cross-reactive memory joined. The main location of contracting CD4+ clones was CM and EM, and that of contracting CD8+ clones was EMRA.

J gave up 2 bases and V 7 bases, and 5 bases lay outside the gene matches. This CDR3 contains 12 residues. Germline values: CDR1 SQVTM, CDR2 ANQGSEA. The clonotype originates from an adult woman who had mild COVID-19 (a few samples of this study predate the infection). Cell type and time point are not known. Sequenced: PBMCs or a T cell subset sorted from them (not recorded which). The genes are TRBV29-1 and TRBJ2-7; TRBD1 aligns across 7 bases. The chain's CDR3 is CSARDRTYEQYF. Here the CDR3 DNA reads TGCAGCGCGAGGGACAGAACCTACGAGCAGTACTTC.